Presented here are 31 T cell receptor beta chains from one specimen sequenced in a study of graft-versus-host responses after intestinal transplantation. These receptors lack a known antigen. Clones were read by immunoSEQ multiplex PCR, and TCRdb kept only the in-frame ones, dropping some. The sample lists about 71,000 clones; about 94% were seen once. The sample in question was unstimulated CD8+ T cells sorted from spleen or lymph node cells, obtained before intestinal transplant. These receptors were taken from a human donor who received an intestinal transplant.

This chain uses TRBV27 with TRBJ2-1, with 8 bases aligning to TRBD1. V shed 3 bases, J shed 7 bases, and the junction held 8 bases outside the gene matches. Germline-derived CDR1 and CDR2 are MNHEY and SMNVEV (reference sequence). This CDR3 has 15 amino acids. The CDR3 nucleotides read TGTGCCAGCAGTTTTTACGGACAGGGTACGAATGAGCAGTTCTTC. It yields the protein CASSFYGQGTNEQFF.

The chain employs TRBV7-8 and TRBJ1-2; no definite D call. The CDR3 is 16 residues long. Germline V gene lookup returns CDR1 SGHVS and CDR2 FQNEAQ. Trimming removed 5 bases from V and 2 bases from J, with 18 bases in between. CDR3 sequence reads: CASSRRPTSENYGYTF. The CDR3 region has the DNA TGTGCCAGCAGCCGTCGCCCGACTAGCGAAAACTATGGCTACACCTTC.

This clone was counted a few times. This CDR3 is also generated by other DNA sequences in the sample. This sequence joins TRBV27 and TRBJ2-1; 8 bases agree with TRBD2. J gave up 7 bases and V 7 bases, and 12 bases lay outside the gene matches. This CDR3 region has 15 residues. Germline assignment: CDR1 MNHEY and CDR2 SMNVEV (reference sequence). The CDR3, as DNA: TGTGCCAGCAAGCGAACCTTAACGGGGGGGAATGAGCAGTTCTTC. This encodes CASKRTLTGGNEQFF.

Details on this clone: The sample carries other DNA sequences with the same CDR3. The CDR3 is CASSPGQGSYEQYF. Here the CDR3 DNA reads TGTGCCAGCAGTCCGGGACAGGGGTCCTACGAGCAGTACTTC. The rearrangement links TRBV28 to TRBJ2-7; TRBD1 agrees at 10 bases. Germline loops: CDR1 MDHEN, CDR2 SYDVKM. Losses at the gene ends were 5 bases for V and 1 base for J; bases not matched to a gene: 2. This CDR3 is 14 amino acids long. Looking up the rest from reference TRBV28 and TRBJ2-7 gives the full variable domain: DVKVTQSSRYLVKRTGEKVFLECVQDMDHENMFWYRQDPGLGLRLIYFSYDVKMKEKGDIPEGYSVSREKKERFSLILESASTNQTSMYLCASSPGQGSYEQYFGPGTRLTVT.

About this clone: This sample also contains other DNA sequences that code for the same CDR3. CDR3 region: CAWSDTYEQYF. The CDR3 coding sequence is TGTGCCTGGAGTGACACGTACGAGCAGTACTTC. The V call is TRBV30, the J call TRBJ2-7, with D hard to call. The ends were cut back, 1 base at V and 4 bases at J, with 5 bases in the middle. The CDR3 totals 11 residues. Germline lookup yields CDR1 GTSNPN and CDR2 SVGIG (reference sequence).

This chain links TRBV4-1 with TRBJ1-6; 11 nucleotides align to TRBD1. V trimming: 4 bases; J trimming: 6 bases; junction bases outside the gene matches: 11. The CDR3 sequence is 18 residues long. Per the germline V gene, CDR1 is MGHRA and CDR2 is YSYEKL. The CDR3 sequence: CASSLPFQDRGLNSPLHF. The CDR3 DNA reads as TGCGCCAGCAGCCTACCCTTCCAGGACAGGGGGCTTAATTCACCCCTCCACTTT.

The chain uses TRBV6-5 and TRBJ2-7, with D possibly TRBD1 on 5 matching bases. V was clipped by 4 bases and J by 2 bases, with 12 bases between them. The V gene's germline CDR1 is MNHEY and CDR2 SVGAGI. The CDR3 contains 14 residues. CDR3: CASSLTVNPYEQYF. The CDR3 nucleotides read TGTGCCAGCAGTTTGACAGTCAACCCCTACGAGCAGTACTTC.

V is TRBV2 and J is TRBJ2-2, with TRBD2 matching over 9 bases. The CDR3 is 19 residues long. Germline loops: CDR1 SNHLY, CDR2 FYNNEI. J gave up 6 bases and V 3 bases, and 17 bases lay outside the gene matches. The CDR3 DNA follows: TGTGCCAGCAGTGAGGTAGAGCGGGAGGCCTATCTACGACCCGGGGAGCTGTTTTTT. It encodes CASSEVEREAYLRPGELFF.

The genes are TRBV6-1 and TRBJ1-5; no firm D call. The CDR3 is 18 amino acids. V lost 3 bases, J lost 4 bases, and 22 bases lay in between. Germline CDR1 is MNHNS and CDR2 is SASEGT. DNA of the CDR3: TGTGCCAGCAGTGATTTCACCCACCTCATTTTAAGTAATCAGCCCCAGCATTTT. Translation: CASSDFTHLILSNQPQHF.

The V gene is TRBV5-1, the J gene TRBJ2-1, with 7 bases aligning to TRBD2. The trim removed 5 bases at V and 3 bases at J, leaving 5 bases unmatched. There are 14 residues in the CDR3. The germline CDR1 and CDR2 sequences are SGHRS and YFSETQ. The CDR3 bases are TGCGCCAGCAGTGCTAGCGGACACTACAATGAGCAGTTCTTC. Protein sequence: CASSASGHYNEQFF.

This chain connects TRBV6-5 to TRBJ1-2; no firm D call. Per germline, CDR1 MNHEY and CDR2 SVGAGI. V was pared by 0 bases and J by 8 bases, with 13 bases between. The CDR3 sequence is 14 residues long. CDR3 in amino acids: CASSYSNWVRGYTF. Here the CDR3 DNA reads TGTGCCAGCAGTTACTCGAACTGGGTACGCGGCTACACCTTC.

The chain is built from TRBV2 and TRBJ2-7, with D uncertain. The germline V gene encodes CDR1 SNHLY and CDR2 FYNNEI. V shed 9 bases and J shed 3 bases, with 6 bases lying between them. The CDR3 consists of 10 residues. CDR3 loop: CASADYEQYF. DNA of the CDR3: TGTGCCAGTGCCGACTACGAGCAGTACTTC.

This clone is a singleton in its sample. The chain recombines TRBV28 with TRBJ2-7, with D unclear. CDR1 is MDHEN and CDR2 is SYDVKM in the germline V gene. This CDR3 is built from 13 residues. Trimming removed 2 bases at V and 2 bases at J, with 7 bases between. Here the CDR3 DNA reads TGTGCCAGCAGTTTAAGGGTTCCCTACGAGCAGTACTTC. It translates to CASSLRVPYEQYF.

The chain carries TRBV7-7 and TRBJ2-5; a possible D gene is TRBD1 (6 bases). Trimming stripped 5 bases from V and 5 bases from J, with 15 bases between. Germline CDR1 reads SSHAT; CDR2 reads FNYEAQ (reference sequence). The CDR3 is 14 residues long. CDR3 nucleotides: TGTGCCAGCAGCCAGGGGTTTTTGGGTGAGACCCAGTACTTC. Translating gives CASSQGFLGETQYF.

J is TRBJ2-7 and V is TRBV2; TRBD1 matches 7 bases. The CDR3 totals 14 residues. Losses at the gene ends were 8 bases for V and 1 base for J; bases not matched to a gene: 8. The germline V gene has CDR1 SNHLY and CDR2 FYNNEI. CDR3 coding DNA: TGTGCCAGCGGCCGGGACAGCACTTCCTACGAGCAGTACTTC. Amino acids: CASGRDSTSYEQYF. Full variable domain (remainder filled in from reference TRBV2 and TRBJ2-7): EPEVTQTPSHQVTQMGQEVILRCVPISNHLYFYWYRQILGQKVEFLVSFYNNEISEKSEIFDDQFSVERPDGSNFTLKIRSTKLEDSAMYFCASGRDSTSYEQYFGPGTRLTVT.

This chain connects TRBV13 to TRBJ2-5; 8 positions match TRBD2. There are 14 residues in the CDR3. The germline CDR1 and CDR2 sequences are PRHDT and FYEKMQ (reference sequence). With V trimmed by 10 bases and J by 3 bases, 10 bases remained unmatched. The CDR3 protein is CANSLREDKETQYF. Here the CDR3 DNA reads TGTGCCAACAGTTTGCGGGAGGATAAAGAGACCCAGTACTTC.

The rearrangement joins TRBV7-8 to TRBJ2-5; TRBD2 agrees at 8 bases. Looked up from germline, CDR1 is SGHVS and CDR2 is FQNEAQ. V trimming: 5 bases; J trimming: 5 bases; junction bases outside the gene matches: 10. The CDR3 covers 15 residues. CDR3 nucleotide sequence: TGTGCCAGCAGCACCCCGGGAGGGGGTAGGGAGACCCAGTACTTC. Protein product: CASSTPGGGRETQYF.

The V call is TRBV5-6, the J call TRBJ2-5; TRBD2 matches 14 bases. The germline V gene has CDR1 SGHDT and CDR2 YYEEEE. J was trimmed by 1 base and V by 3 bases; bases with no gene match: 5. The CDR3 is 17 amino acids. The CDR3 sequence: CASSSGTSGSSQETQYF. The CDR3 nucleotides are TGTGCCAGCAGCTCGGGGACTAGCGGGAGTTCCCAAGAGACCCAGTACTTC.

Written as DNA, the CDR3 is TGTGCCAGCAGCCCTACAGGGGGCGGGAACACTGAAGCTTTCTTT. Residues: CASSPTGGGNTEAFF. The gene calls are TRBV5-4 and TRBJ1-1, with 9 nucleotides matching TRBD1. Germline assignment: CDR1 SGHNT and CDR2 YYREEE (reference sequence). CDR3 length equals 15 residues. J gave up 1 base and V 4 bases, and 5 bases lay outside the gene matches.

V gene TRBV7-9 combines with J gene TRBJ1-5, with D uncertain. Germline V gene data show CDR1 as SEHNR and CDR2 as FQNEAQ (reference sequence). V lost 5 bases and J 0 bases, leaving 8 bases between the germline ends. The CDR3 covers 14 residues. DNA of the CDR3: TGTGCCAGCAGCCCGGACTCTAGCAATCAGCCCCAGCATTTT. Translation: CASSPDSSNQPQHF.

The gene calls are TRBV28 and TRBJ2-7; the match to TRBD1 covers 7 bases. There are 14 residues in the CDR3. V gave up 5 bases and J gave up 5 bases; unmatched junction bases: 9. The germline CDR1 and CDR2 sequences are MDHEN and SYDVKM. CDR3 DNA: TGTGCCAGCAGTCCTCTCGACAGGGTGGACGAGCAGTACTTC. This codes for CASSPLDRVDEQYF.

The chain uses TRBV19 and TRBJ2-3, with TRBD1 matching over 11 bases. This CDR3 comprises 15 residues. V gave up 5 bases and J gave up 3 bases; unmatched junction bases: 4. The germline CDR1 and CDR2 sequences are LNHDA and SQIVND (reference sequence). The CDR3 reads CASSDRDRGTDTQYF. CDR3 bases: TGTGCCAGTAGTGACAGGGACAGGGGGACAGATACGCAGTATTTT.

The chain carries TRBV11-2 and TRBJ2-1; no reliable D call. The V gene's germline CDR1 is SGHAT and CDR2 FQNNGV. Between the trimmed V and J ends, which lost 2 bases and 7 bases, there was a span of 12 bases. The CDR3 sequence is 14 residues long. The CDR3 protein is CASSLLDKGNEQFF. The CDR3 DNA reads as TGTGCCAGCAGCTTATTAGACAAAGGGAATGAGCAGTTCTTC.

The chain has TRBV27 and TRBJ2-1, with D perhaps matching TRBD1 (6 bases). The CDR3 spans 14 residues. The V gene's germline CDR1 is MNHEY and CDR2 SMNVEV (reference sequence). V was cut by 7 bases and J by 5 bases, with 15 bases left in between. The CDR3 bases are TGTGCCAGCAAGGGAACAGGGCTTAACAATGAGCAGTTCTTC. The encoded protein is CASKGTGLNNEQFF.

The gene calls are TRBV28 and TRBJ2-7; D is possibly TRBD1 (5 bases). Trimming stripped 5 bases from V and 1 base from J, with 12 bases between. The CDR3 has 14 amino acids. Germline CDR1 and CDR2: MDHEN and SYDVKM. CDR3 coding DNA: TGTGCCAGCAGTGCTTTTGCAGGGTCCTACGAGCAGTACTTC. Translating it yields CASSAFAGSYEQYF. Complete variable domain (other parts from reference TRBV28 and TRBJ2-7): DVKVTQSSRYLVKRTGEKVFLECVQDMDHENMFWYRQDPGLGLRLIYFSYDVKMKEKGDIPEGYSVSREKKERFSLILESASTNQTSMYLCASSAFAGSYEQYFGPGTRLTVT.

J is TRBJ1-5 and V is TRBV11-2; D may be TRBD1 (5 bases). V was trimmed by 8 bases and J by 0 bases, leaving 14 bases between them. CDR1 is SGHAT and CDR2 is FQNNGV in the germline V gene. CDR3 size: 15 residues. The CDR3 is CASSRGAYSNQPQHF. As DNA, the CDR3 is TGTGCCAGCTCCCGAGGGGCTTATAGCAATCAGCCCCAGCATTTT.

The chain is built from TRBV27 and TRBJ2-3, with D tentatively TRBD2 (5 bases). Between the trimmed V and J ends, which lost 5 bases and 1 base, there was a span of 7 bases. The CDR3 contains 13 residues. In germline, CDR1 is MNHEY, CDR2 SMNVEV (reference sequence). The DNA for the CDR3 is TGTGCCAGCAGTCAGAGGGGCACAGATACGCAGTATTTT. It is translated as CASSQRGTDTQYF.

This chain connects TRBV18 to TRBJ2-7; 9 bases map to TRBD1. V trimming: 6 bases; J trimming: 4 bases; junction bases outside the gene matches: 13. The germline CDR1 and CDR2 sequences are KGHSH and LQKENI. The CDR3 extends over 16 amino acids. The CDR3 sequence is CASSDRGGARGYEQYF. The CDR3 DNA is TGTGCCAGCTCTGACAGGGGGGGCGCAAGGGGGTACGAGCAGTACTTC.

V gene TRBV27 combines with J gene TRBJ2-6; D remains unclear. Germline-derived CDR1 and CDR2 are MNHEY and SMNVEV (reference sequence). This CDR3 region has 19 residues. Deletions cut 3 bases from V and 0 bases from J, with 18 bases between. CDR3 residues: CASSFKFGRTDSGANVLTF. The CDR3 region has the DNA TGTGCCAGCAGTTTTAAGTTTGGACGGACCGACTCTGGGGCCAACGTCCTGACTTTC. The full variable domain, rest sourced from reference TRBV27 and TRBJ2-6, is EAQVTQNPRYLITVTGKKLTVTCSQNMNHEYMSWYRQDPGLGLRQIYYSMNVEVTDKGDVPEGYKVSRKEKRNFPLILESPSPNQTSLYFCASSFKFGRTDSGANVLTFGAGSRLTVL.

This chain's CDR3 is CASSEDGSYNEQFF. The CDR3 DNA reads TGCGCCAGCAGTGAGGACGGGTCCTACAATGAGCAGTTCTTC. The chain employs TRBV10-1 and TRBJ2-1; D is unclear. This CDR3 is built from 14 residues. Trimming shortened V by 2 bases and J by 1 base, and 6 bases separated the two germline ends. Germline values: CDR1 WNHNN, CDR2 SYGVQD (reference sequence).

The J gene is TRBJ1-5, the V gene TRBV27, with D unclear. Germline V gene sequence: CDR1 MNHEY, CDR2 SMNVEV (reference sequence). Trimming removed 3 bases at V and 4 bases at J, with 4 bases between. This CDR3 is built from 12 residues. Written as DNA, the CDR3 is TGTGCCAGCAGTTTCCTGAATCAGCCCCAGCATTTT. As protein: CASSFLNQPQHF.